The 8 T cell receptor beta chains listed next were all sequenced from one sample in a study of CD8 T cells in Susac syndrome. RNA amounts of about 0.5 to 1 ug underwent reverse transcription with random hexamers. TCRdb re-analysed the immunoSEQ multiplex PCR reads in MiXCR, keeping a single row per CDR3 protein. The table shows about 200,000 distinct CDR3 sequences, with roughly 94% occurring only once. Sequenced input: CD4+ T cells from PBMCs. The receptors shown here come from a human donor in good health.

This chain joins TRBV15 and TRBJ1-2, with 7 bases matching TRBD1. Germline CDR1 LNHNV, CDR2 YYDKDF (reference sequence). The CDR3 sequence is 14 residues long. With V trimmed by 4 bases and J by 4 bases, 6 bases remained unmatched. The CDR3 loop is CATSIDWDSYGYTF. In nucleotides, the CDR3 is TGTGCCACCAGCATCGACTGGGACAGCTATGGCTACACCTTC.

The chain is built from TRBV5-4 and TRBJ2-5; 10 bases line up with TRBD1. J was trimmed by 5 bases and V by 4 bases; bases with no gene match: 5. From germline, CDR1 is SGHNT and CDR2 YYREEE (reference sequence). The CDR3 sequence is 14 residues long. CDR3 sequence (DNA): TGTGCCAGCAGCAGGGGGACAGGGGTGGAGACCCAGTACTTC. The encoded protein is CASSRGTGVETQYF.

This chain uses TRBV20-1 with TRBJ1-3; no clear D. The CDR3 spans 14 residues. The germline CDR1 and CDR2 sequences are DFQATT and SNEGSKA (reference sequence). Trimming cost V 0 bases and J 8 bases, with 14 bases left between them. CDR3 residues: CSARDRAGIDTIYF. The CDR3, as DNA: TGCAGTGCTAGAGATCGGGCCGGGATAGACACCATATATTTT.

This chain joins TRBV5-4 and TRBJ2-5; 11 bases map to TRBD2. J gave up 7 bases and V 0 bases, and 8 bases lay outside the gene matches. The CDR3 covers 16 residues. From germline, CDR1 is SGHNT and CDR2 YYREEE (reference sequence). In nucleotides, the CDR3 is TGTGCCAGCAGCTTGGCTGGGACTAGCGGCGTTAGGACCCAGTACTTC. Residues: CASSLAGTSGVRTQYF.

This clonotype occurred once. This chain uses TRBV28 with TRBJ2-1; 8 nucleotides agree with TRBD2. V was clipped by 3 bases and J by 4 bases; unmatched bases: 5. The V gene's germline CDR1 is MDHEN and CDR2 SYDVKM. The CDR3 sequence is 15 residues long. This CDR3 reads CASSFATSVYNEQFF. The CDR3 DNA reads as TGTGCCAGCAGTTTCGCGACTAGCGTATACAATGAGCAGTTCTTC.

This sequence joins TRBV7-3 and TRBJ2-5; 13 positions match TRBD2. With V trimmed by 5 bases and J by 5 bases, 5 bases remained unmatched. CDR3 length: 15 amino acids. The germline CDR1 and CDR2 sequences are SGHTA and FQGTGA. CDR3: CASSQGLAGVETQYF. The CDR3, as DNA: TGTGCCAGCAGCCAAGGACTAGCGGGAGTGGAGACCCAGTACTTC.

CDR3 loop: CASSQASTAWGGYTF. CDR3 DNA sequence: TGTGCCAGCAGCCAAGCTTCAACTGCGTGGGGTGGCTACACCTTC. This chain links TRBV3-1 with TRBJ1-2; D not certain. Germline-derived CDR1 and CDR2 are LGHDT and YNNKEL (reference sequence). The CDR3 has 15 amino acids. V was shortened by 1 base and J by 7 bases, with 16 bases between the two germline ends.

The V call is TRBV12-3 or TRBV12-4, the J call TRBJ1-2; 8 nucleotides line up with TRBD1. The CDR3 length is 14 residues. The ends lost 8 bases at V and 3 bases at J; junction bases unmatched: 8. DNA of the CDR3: TGTGCCAGCGCTCGACAGGGGCGTCACTATGGCTACACCTTC. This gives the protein CASARQGRHYGYTF.